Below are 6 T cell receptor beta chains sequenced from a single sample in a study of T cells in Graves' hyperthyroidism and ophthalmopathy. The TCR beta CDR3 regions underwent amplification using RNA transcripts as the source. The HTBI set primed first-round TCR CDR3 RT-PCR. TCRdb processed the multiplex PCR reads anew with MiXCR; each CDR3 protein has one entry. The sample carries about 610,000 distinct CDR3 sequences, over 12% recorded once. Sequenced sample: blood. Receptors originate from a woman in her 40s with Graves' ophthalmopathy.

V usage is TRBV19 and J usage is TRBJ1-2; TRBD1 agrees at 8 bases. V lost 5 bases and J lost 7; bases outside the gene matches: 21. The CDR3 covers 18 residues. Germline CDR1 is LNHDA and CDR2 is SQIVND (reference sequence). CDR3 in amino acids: CASSLFPPDLAGGFGYTF. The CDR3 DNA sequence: TGTGCCAGTAGTCTTTTCCCGCCTGATTTGGCAGGGGGCTTTGGCTACACCTTC.

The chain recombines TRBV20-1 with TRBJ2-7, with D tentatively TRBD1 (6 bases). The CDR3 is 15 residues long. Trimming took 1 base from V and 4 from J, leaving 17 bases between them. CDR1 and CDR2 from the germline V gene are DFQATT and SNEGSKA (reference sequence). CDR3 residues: CSARARDISGYEQYF. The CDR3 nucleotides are TGCAGTGCTAGAGCCCGGGACATATCTGGTTACGAGCAGTACTTC.

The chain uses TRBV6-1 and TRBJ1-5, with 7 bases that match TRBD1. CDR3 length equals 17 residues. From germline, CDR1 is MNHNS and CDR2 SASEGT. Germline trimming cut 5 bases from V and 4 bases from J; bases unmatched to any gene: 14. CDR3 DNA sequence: TGTGCCAGCAGTACCACGTCCGGGACAGCAAATAATCAGCCCCAGCATTTT. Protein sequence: CASSTTSGTANNQPQHF.

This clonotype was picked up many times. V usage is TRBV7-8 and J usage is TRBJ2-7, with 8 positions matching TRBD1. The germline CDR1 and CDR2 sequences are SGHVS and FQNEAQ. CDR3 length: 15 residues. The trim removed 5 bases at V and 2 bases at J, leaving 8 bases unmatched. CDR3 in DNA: TGTGCCAGCAGCCCTAGGGGACAGGCAACCTACGAGCAGTACTTC. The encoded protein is CASSPRGQATYEQYF.

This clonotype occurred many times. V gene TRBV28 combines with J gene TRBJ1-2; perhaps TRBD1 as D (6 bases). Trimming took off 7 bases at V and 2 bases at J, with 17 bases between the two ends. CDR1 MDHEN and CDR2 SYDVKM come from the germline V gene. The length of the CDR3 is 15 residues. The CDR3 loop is CASTPRGARNYGYTF. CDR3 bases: TGTGCCAGCACCCCCCGGGGGGCTAGAAACTATGGCTACACCTTC.

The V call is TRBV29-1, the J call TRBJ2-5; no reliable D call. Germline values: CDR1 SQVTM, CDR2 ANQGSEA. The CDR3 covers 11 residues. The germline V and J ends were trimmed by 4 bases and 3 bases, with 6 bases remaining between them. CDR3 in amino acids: CSVGPEETQYF. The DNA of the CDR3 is TGCAGCGTTGGACCAGAAGAGACCCAGTACTTC.